The clone carrying this T cell receptor beta chain was seen only a few times. The sample is drawn from a study of identical twins. The length of the CDR3 is 15 residues. Germline CDR1 is LNHNV and CDR2 is YYDKDF (reference sequence). The V gene lost 2 bases and the J gene lost 4 bases, with 14 bases spanning the gap. Using its own MiXCR run on the 5' RACE reads, TCRdb lists one record per CDR3 protein. The sample contains a few hundred thousand distinct CDR3 sequences, 9% to 10% of which appear only once. These data also featured in a second study, about yellow fever vaccine responses in identical twins.

The source material was PBMCs. The chain recombines TRBV15 with TRBJ1-1; D might be TRBD1 (5 bases). This receptor was obtained from a woman aged 18 to 35 in good health. The CDR3 DNA reads TGTGCCACCAGCAGACCGGGGGGGACGAGCACTGAAGCTTTCTTT. Residues: CATSRPGGTSTEAFF. Drawing the rest from reference TRBV15 and TRBJ1-1, the complete variable domain is DAMVIQNPRYQVTQFGKPVTLSCSQTLNHNVMYWYQQKSSQAPKLLFHYYDKDFNNEADTPDNFQSRRPNTSFCFLDIRSPGLGDTAMYLCATSRPGGTSTEAFFGQGTRLTVV.